A selection of T cell receptor beta chains follows, all from one sample in a study of graft-versus-host responses after intestinal transplantation. Sequencing was performed with immunoSEQ multiplex PCR; in TCRdb, only in-frame clones are kept and a portion is missing. The table lists approximately 60,000 clones, under 90% of them singletons. The sequenced sample was ileum tissue, obtained more than 350 days after transplant. The receptors shown here come from a human patient who received an intestinal transplant, so some T cells may come from the graft donor. Each CDR3 is given with its conserved first and last residue. D genes are given only for firm matches. Size is stated for part of the rows, as once, few or many counts, or as a class when the clone is expanded.

V,size,D,J,length,DNA,CDR3
TRBV10-3,NA,NA,TRBJ2-1,13,TGTGCCATCGGTCCGGAGGCCTACAATGAGCAGTTCTTC,CAIGPEAYNEQFF
TRBV6-5,NA,NA,TRBJ1-2,15,NA,CASSYYLDKADGYTF
TRBV7-6,NA,TRBD2,TRBJ2-1,17,TGTGCCAGCAGCTTAGGGCCGGGACTAGCGGGAGGGGGTGAGCAGTTCTTC,CASSLGPGLAGGGEQFF
TRBV4-1,NA,NA,TRBJ2-5,13,TGCGCCAGCAGCCAAACTACTGGGAACACCCAGTACTTC,CASSQTTGNTQYF
TRBV19,NA,TRBD2,TRBJ2-1,15,TGTGCCAGTAGTAATCCGGGACTAGTGGGTGGTGAGCAGTTCTTC,CASSNPGLVGGEQFF
TRBV11-1,NA,NA,TRBJ1-1,15,TGTGCCAGCAGCTTAATCATCCCTCCGAACACTGAAGCTTTCTTT,CASSLIIPPNTEAFF
TRBV9,NA,TRBD2,TRBJ2-1,15,TGTGCCAGCAGCGCCGGGACTAGGGGGTACAATGAGCAGTTCTTC,CASSAGTRGYNEQFF
TRBV2,NA,NA,TRBJ1-5,16,TGTGCCAGCAGTGAAGTACAGGGCTGGGGAAATCAGCCCCAGCATTTT,CASSEVQGWGNQPQHF
TRBV7-3,NA,NA,TRBJ2-5,12,NA,CASSSSGGTQYF
TRBV7-2,NA,NA,TRBJ2-5,16,TGTGCCAGCAGCTTAGCCCTAGCGATAAACCAAGAGACCCAGTACTTC,CASSLALAINQETQYF
TRBV4-1,NA,NA,TRBJ2-5,15,TGCGCCAGCAGCCAAGAAGACGCCAGCCAAGAGACCCAGTACTTC,CASSQEDASQETQYF
TRBV2,once,TRBD1,TRBJ1-5,15,TGTGCCAGCAGGGCGGACAGGGGAGGCAATCAGCCCCAGCATTTT,CASRADRGGNQPQHF
TRBV2,NA,NA,TRBJ2-5,14,TGTGCCAGCGAAGCAGGGGCGCTTCAAGAGACCCAGTACTTC,CASEAGALQETQYF
TRBV4-1,NA,NA,TRBJ2-5,13,TGCGCCAGCAGTCACCCGGGGGCAGAGACCCAGTACTTC,CASSHPGAETQYF
TRBV28,NA,NA,TRBJ2-5,14,TGTGCCAGCAGTTTACTCTCAGTCAAAGAGACCCAGTACTTC,CASSLLSVKETQYF
TRBV6-6,NA,NA,TRBJ2-7,14,TGTGCCAGCAGTCTCCGGGACGGCTCTTACGAGCAGTACTTC,CASSLRDGSYEQYF
TRBV6-1,NA,TRBD2,TRBJ2-7,13,TGTGCCGGGGCTGTAGAGCGGGAGGAGCAGCAGTACTTC,CAGAVEREEQQYF
TRBV2,NA,NA,TRBJ2-7,12,TGTGCCAGCAGGGACTTGGCGTACGAGCAGTACTTC,CASRDLAYEQYF
TRBV25-1,NA,TRBD2,TRBJ2-3,18,TGTGCCACCGCTTCGGGGACTAGCCTCCCCGAAAGGACAGATACGCAGTATTTT,CATASGTSLPERTDTQYF
TRBV6-1,NA,NA,TRBJ2-1,18,TGTGCCAGCAGTGAAGAGGTTGTGACTCATCACTCCTACAATGAGCAGTTCTTC,CASSEEVVTHHSYNEQFF
TRBV6-5,NA,NA,TRBJ2-1,14,TGTGCCAGCAGTTACGCCAGGACCTACAATGAGCAGTTCTTC,CASSYARTYNEQFF
TRBV18,NA,NA,TRBJ2-2,14,TGTGCCAGCTCACCTTACAGAAACACCGGGGAGCTGTTTTTT,CASSPYRNTGELFF
TRBV7-3,NA,NA,TRBJ2-3,16,TGTGCCAGCAGCTTAACGTTAAGCCACTCCCCAGATACGCAGTATTTT,CASSLTLSHSPDTQYF
TRBV7-9,NA,TRBD1,TRBJ2-3,12,TGTGCCAGCACCGACAGGGCAGATACGCAGTATTTT,CASTDRADTQYF
TRBV2,NA,NA,TRBJ2-3,13,TGTGCCAGCAGTTATGAGCGGCCAGATACGCAGTATTTT,CASSYERPDTQYF
TRBV6-5,NA,TRBD2,TRBJ2-3,14,TGTGCCAGCAGAACGGCGGGAGCAGGAAATACGCAGTATTTT,CASRTAGAGNTQYF
TRBV18,NA,NA,TRBJ2-7,15,TGTGCCAGCTCACCACAAAGGGGAGAATCCTACGAGCAGTACTTC,CASSPQRGESYEQYF
TRBV27,NA,TRBD2,TRBJ2-3,20,TGTGCCAGCAGCCCGCGGACTAGCGGGAGGTTGTTAATTGGCACAGATACGCAGTATTTT,CASSPRTSGRLLIGTDTQYF
TRBV5-1,NA,NA,TRBJ1-4,15,TGCGCCAGCAGCCTCGAGGGAGCCACTAATGAAAAACTGTTTTTT,CASSLEGATNEKLFF
TRBV7-7,NA,NA,TRBJ2-7,13,TGTGCTAGCAGCCCGGGTTGGGCCTACGAGCAGTACTTC,CASSPGWAYEQYF
TRBV4-1,NA,NA,TRBJ1-2,15,TGCGCCAGCAGCCAAGATCGGGCCCGCGTGTATGGCTACACCTTC,CASSQDRARVYGYTF
TRBV5-5,NA,NA,TRBJ1-3,18,TGTGCCAGCAGCTTGGAGGGCTTACCAGCGGGCTCTGGAAACACCATATATTTT,CASSLEGLPAGSGNTIYF
TRBV7-9,NA,NA,TRBJ1-2,17,TGTGCCAGCAGCTTACTTCCGGGGGGTAAGCTAAACTATGGCTACACCTTC,CASSLLPGGKLNYGYTF
TRBV6-1,NA,NA,TRBJ2-7,14,TGTGCCAGCAGTGAGGGGGCTCTTTCCTACGAGCAGTACTTC,CASSEGALSYEQYF
TRBV2,NA,NA,TRBJ2-7,15,TGTGCCAGCAGCCAAGGGATAGGCAGATCCTACGAGCAGTACTTC,CASSQGIGRSYEQYF
TRBV28,NA,NA,TRBJ2-3,15,TGTGCCAGCAGTCTAGTTGTGGCTTTCACAGATACGCAGTATTTT,CASSLVVAFTDTQYF
TRBV15,NA,TRBD1,TRBJ2-2,16,TGTGCCACCAGCAGAGAGGGACAGGGCGGCACCGGGGAGCTGTTTTTT,CATSREGQGGTGELFF
TRBV10-2,NA,NA,TRBJ2-2,19,TGCGCCAGCAGTGTATCGTTAAGAGGGGGACGTAGGGACACCGGGGAGCTGTTTTTT,CASSVSLRGGRRDTGELFF
TRBV6-5,NA,NA,TRBJ2-3,13,TGTGCCAGCAGCCCTACCCACACAGATACGCAGTATTTT,CASSPTHTDTQYF
TRBV5-4,NA,NA,TRBJ2-7,11,TGTGCCAGCAGCTTGAACGGGGAGCAGTACTTC,CASSLNGEQYF
TRBV7-7,NA,NA,TRBJ2-5,15,TGTGCTAGCAGCTTAGTACCAGGGGATGGAGAGACCCAGTACTTC,CASSLVPGDGETQYF
TRBV6-5,NA,NA,TRBJ2-7,15,TGTGCCAGCAGCCTAAGGAGCGGAATAACCTACGAGCAGTACTTC,CASSLRSGITYEQYF
TRBV2,NA,NA,TRBJ1-1,14,TGTGCCAGCAGACCAAGGGGTCTGAACACTGAAGCTTTCTTT,CASRPRGLNTEAFF
TRBV4-2,NA,NA,TRBJ1-6,17,TGTGCCAGCAGCCAAGATAGGTTGACAGAAGATAATTCACCCCTCCACTTT,CASSQDRLTEDNSPLHF
TRBV2,NA,TRBD1,TRBJ2-7,14,TGTGCCAGCAGGAGCAGGGGGTTGGGCGGTGAGCAGTACTTC,CASRSRGLGGEQYF
TRBV7-3,NA,NA,TRBJ2-2,13,TGTGCCAGCAGCTTAGGGAACACCGGGGAGCTGTTTTTT,CASSLGNTGELFF